This paragraph covers one T cell receptor beta chain sequence. This clonotype was found many times. Its cognate antigen has yet to be identified. No base quality information exists; no much larger clone differs at one position. The sample belongs to a study of response to subunit inactivated influenza vaccine (dated by TCRdb to 2017 to 2018). General notes on the study: The study used deep quantitative T cell receptor repertoire profiling to track responses to a trivalent subunit inactivated influenza vaccine. Overall study results and their limits: According to the authors, only a limited number of new T cells may be recruited by each seasonal influenza vaccination.

The cysteine opens and the phenylalanine closes a CDR3 of 17 amino acids. CDR3 DNA is the only sequence kept; it has 51 bases, read in frame from the first base. Germline trimming: 3 bases from V, 2 bases from J; junction bases outside gene matches: 10. Taken from the germline V gene, the CDR1 and CDR2 loops are MDHEN and SYDVKM. The library was generated by RT-PCR. Sequencing instrument: Illumina HiSeq 2500. Clones were called with MiXCR by TCRdb after fastp trimmed the public reads at Q25, and only in-frame beta chains were retained. A single entry per CDR3 protein holds the most common genes and DNA from its merged rows. The sample table shows hundreds of thousands of distinct CDR3 sequences, and about 18% are seen once. The ten biggest clones cover roughly 10% of the sample.

The sequence was obtained from a middle-aged man who received an inactivated influenza vaccine. Donor details come from another sample of the same person, matched by shared clones. The sequencing here drew on PBMCs from blood, taken about 5 days after vaccination. The chain links TRBV28 with TRBJ2-3; TRBD2 matches 8 bases in the middle. The DNA reads as follows: TGTGCCAGCAGTTTCCCCCTTGAGCGGGGGAACACAGATACGCAGTATTTT. Its translation reads: CASSFPLERGNTDTQYF.